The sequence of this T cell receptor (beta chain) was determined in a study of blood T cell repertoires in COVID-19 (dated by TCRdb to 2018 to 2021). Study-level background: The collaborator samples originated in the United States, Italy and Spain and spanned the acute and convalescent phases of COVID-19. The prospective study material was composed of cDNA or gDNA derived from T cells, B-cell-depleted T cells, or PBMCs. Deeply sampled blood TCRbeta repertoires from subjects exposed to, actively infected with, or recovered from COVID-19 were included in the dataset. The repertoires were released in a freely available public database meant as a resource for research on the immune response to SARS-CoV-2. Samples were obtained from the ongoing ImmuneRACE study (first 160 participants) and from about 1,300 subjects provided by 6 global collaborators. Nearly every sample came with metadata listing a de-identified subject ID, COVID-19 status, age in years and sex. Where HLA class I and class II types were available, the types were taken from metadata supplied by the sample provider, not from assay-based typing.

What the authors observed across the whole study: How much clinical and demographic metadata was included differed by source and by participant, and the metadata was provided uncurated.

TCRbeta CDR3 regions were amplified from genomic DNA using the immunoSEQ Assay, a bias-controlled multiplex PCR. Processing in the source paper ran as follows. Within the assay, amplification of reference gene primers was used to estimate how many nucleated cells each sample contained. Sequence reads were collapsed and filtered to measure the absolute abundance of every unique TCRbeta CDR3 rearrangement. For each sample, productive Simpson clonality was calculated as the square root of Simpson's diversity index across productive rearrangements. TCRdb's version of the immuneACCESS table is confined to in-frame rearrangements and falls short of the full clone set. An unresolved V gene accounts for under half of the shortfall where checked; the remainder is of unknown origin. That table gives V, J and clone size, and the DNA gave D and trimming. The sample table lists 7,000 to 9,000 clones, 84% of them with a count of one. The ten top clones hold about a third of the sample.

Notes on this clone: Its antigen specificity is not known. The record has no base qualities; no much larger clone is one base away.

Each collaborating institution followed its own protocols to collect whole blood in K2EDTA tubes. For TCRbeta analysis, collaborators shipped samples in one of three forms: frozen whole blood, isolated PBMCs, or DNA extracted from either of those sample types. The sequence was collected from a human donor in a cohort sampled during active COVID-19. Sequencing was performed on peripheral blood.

The CDR3 corresponds to CASSQYGRESLSGELFF. Read as DNA, the sequence is TGCGCCAGCAGCCAATACGGGCGGGAGAGTCTGTCCGGGGAGCTGTTTTTT. The V gene is TRBV4-1 and the J gene is TRBJ2-2; TRBD2 matches 7 bases in the middle. V lost 2 bases and J lost 6 bases, and the count of bases not matched to a germline gene is 12. The CDR3 numbers 17 residues from cysteine through phenylalanine. This entry keeps only the CDR3 DNA: 51 bases, framed from base 1. Via the germline V gene, CDR1 is MGHRA and CDR2 YSYEKL.